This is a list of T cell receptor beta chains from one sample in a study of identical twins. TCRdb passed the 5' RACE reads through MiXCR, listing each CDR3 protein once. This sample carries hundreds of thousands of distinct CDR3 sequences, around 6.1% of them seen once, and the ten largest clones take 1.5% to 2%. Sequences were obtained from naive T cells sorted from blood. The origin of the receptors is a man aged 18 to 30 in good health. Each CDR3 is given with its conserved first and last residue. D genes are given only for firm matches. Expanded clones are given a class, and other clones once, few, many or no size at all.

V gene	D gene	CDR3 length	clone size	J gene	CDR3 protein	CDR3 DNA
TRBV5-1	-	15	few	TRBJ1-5	CASSLAGIRNQPQHF	TGCGCCAGCAGCTTGGCTGGGATACGCAATCAGCCCCAGCATTTT
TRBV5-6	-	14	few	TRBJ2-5	CASSPADFQETQYF	TGTGCCAGCAGCCCTGCCGACTTTCAAGAGACCCAGTACTTC
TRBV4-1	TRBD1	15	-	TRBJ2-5	CASSRGTGGLETQYF	TGCGCCAGCAGCCGAGGAACAGGGGGATTAGAGACCCAGTACTTC
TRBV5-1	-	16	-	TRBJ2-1	CASSLAVGAGWDEQFF	TGCGCCAGCAGCTTGGCCGTCGGAGCAGGGTGGGATGAGCAGTTCTTC
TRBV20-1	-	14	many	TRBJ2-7	CSARLKTSPYEQYF	TGCAGTGCTAGACTTAAAACTAGTCCTTACGAGCAGTACTTC
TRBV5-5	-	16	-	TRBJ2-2	CASSLGETQRTGELFF	TGTGCCAGCAGCTTGGGTGAAACTCAGCGGACCGGGGAGCTGTTTTTT
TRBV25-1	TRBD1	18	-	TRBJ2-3	CASSVNMGTGSSADTQYF	TGTGCCAGCAGTGTTAATATGGGGACAGGGTCATCCGCAGATACGCAGTATTTT
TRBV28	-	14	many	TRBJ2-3	CASSLTLVTDTQYF	TGTGCCAGCAGTTTAACGTTAGTCACAGATACGCAGTATTTT
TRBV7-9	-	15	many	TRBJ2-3	CASSQTSRSTDTQYF	TGTGCCAGCAGCCAAACTAGCCGTAGCACAGATACGCAGTATTTT
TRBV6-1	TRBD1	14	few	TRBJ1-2	CASTTGQVNYGYTF	TGTGCCAGCACCACAGGACAGGTTAACTATGGCTACACCTTC
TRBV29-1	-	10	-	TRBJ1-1	CTIEGGRAFF	TGCACCATAGAGGGGGGCAGAGCTTTCTTT
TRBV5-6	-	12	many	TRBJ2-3	CASSLPRDTQYF	TGTGCCAGCAGCTTACCTAGAGATACGCAGTATTTT
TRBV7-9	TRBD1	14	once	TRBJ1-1	CASSADRGDTEAFF	TGTGCCAGCAGCGCGGACAGGGGGGACACTGAAGCTTTCTTT
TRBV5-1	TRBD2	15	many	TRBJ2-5	CASSPPTSLIETQYF	TGCGCCAGCAGCCCACCGACTAGCCTCATTGAGACCCAGTACTTC
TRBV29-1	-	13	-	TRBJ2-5	CSVGGANQETQYF	TGCAGCGTTGGGGGGGCCAACCAAGAGACCCAGTACTTC
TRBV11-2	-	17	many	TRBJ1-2	CASSLIPGSPGVNGYTF	TGTGCCAGCAGCTTAATCCCCGGTAGCCCGGGGGTCAATGGCTACACCTTC
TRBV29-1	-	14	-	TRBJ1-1	CSATAYSRGTEAFF	TGCAGCGCCACTGCCTACAGCCGAGGGACAGAAGCTTTCTTT
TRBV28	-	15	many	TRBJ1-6	CASSEGGLGNSPLHF	TGTGCCAGCAGTGAGGGGGGGCTGGGTAATTCACCCCTCCACTTT
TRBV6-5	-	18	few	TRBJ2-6	CASSLVKGGLTGANVLTF	TGTGCCAGCAGTTTAGTCAAGGGAGGATTAACTGGGGCCAACGTCCTGACTTTC
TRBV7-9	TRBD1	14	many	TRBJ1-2	CASSPPGTDYGYTF	TGTGCCAGCAGCCCACCGGGGACAGACTATGGCTACACCTTC
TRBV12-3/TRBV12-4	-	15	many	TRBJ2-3	CASSLAPRRTDTQYF	TGTGCCAGCAGTTTAGCGCCTCGGAGAACAGATACGCAGTATTTT
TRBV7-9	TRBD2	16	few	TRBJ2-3	CASSFEAGGLSDTQYF	TGTGCCAGCAGCTTCGAAGCGGGAGGTCTCTCAGATACGCAGTATTTT
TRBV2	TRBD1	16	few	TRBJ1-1	CASSDLGQGTNTEAFF	TGTGCCAGCAGTGACTTGGGACAGGGTACAAACACTGAAGCTTTCTTT
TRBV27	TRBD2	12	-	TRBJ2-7	CAEASGRNEQYF	TGTGCCGAGGCTAGCGGGAGGAACGAGCAGTACTTC
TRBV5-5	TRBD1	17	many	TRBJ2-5	CASSLGLGQGILETQYF	TGTGCCAGCTCCCTAGGATTAGGACAGGGCATTCTAGAGACCCAGTACTTC
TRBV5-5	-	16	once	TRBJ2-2	CASSPVGAPNTGELFF	TGTGCCAGCAGCCCCGTGGGGGCTCCGAACACCGGGGAGCTGTTTTTT
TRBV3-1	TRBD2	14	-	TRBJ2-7	CASRRTSGYYEQYF	TGTGCCAGCAGAAGGACTAGCGGGTACTACGAGCAGTACTTC
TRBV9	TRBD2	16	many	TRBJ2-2	CASSVGLAGGAGELFF	TGTGCCAGCAGCGTAGGGTTAGCGGGAGGGGCCGGGGAGCTGTTTTTT
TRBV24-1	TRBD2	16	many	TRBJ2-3	CATSDSSGSMADTQYF	TGTGCCACCAGTGATTCTAGCGGGAGCATGGCAGATACGCAGTATTTT
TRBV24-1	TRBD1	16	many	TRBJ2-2	CATSNPGQGHTGELFF	TGTGCCACCAGCAATCCGGGACAGGGCCACACCGGGGAGCTGTTTTTT
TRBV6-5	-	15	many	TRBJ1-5	CASSYGRGDAQPQHF	TGTGCCAGCAGTTACGGAAGGGGCGATGCCCAGCCCCAGCATTTT
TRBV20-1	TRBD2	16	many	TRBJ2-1	CSAREGGRASYNEQFF	TGCAGTGCTAGAGAGGGCGGGAGGGCCTCTTACAATGAGCAGTTCTTC
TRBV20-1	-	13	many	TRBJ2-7	CSASTTLSYEQYF	TGCAGTGCTTCTACTACTTTGTCCTACGAGCAGTACTTC
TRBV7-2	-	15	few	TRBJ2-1	CASSLVVGPNNEQFF	TGTGCCAGCAGCTTAGTTGTGGGCCCTAACAATGAGCAGTTCTTC
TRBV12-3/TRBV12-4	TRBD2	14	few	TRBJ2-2	CASAVTSGPGELFF	TGTGCCAGCGCCGTAACTAGCGGGCCCGGGGAGCTGTTTTTT
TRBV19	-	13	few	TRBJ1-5	CASTLSANQPQHF	TGTGCCAGTACCCTTTCTGCAAATCAGCCCCAGCATTTT
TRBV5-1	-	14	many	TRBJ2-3	CAKMDRISTDTQYF	TGCGCCAAGATGGACAGAATCAGCACAGATACGCAGTATTTT
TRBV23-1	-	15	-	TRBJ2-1	CASSSQGPRDNEQFF	TGCGCCAGCAGCTCCCAGGGGCCAAGGGACAATGAGCAGTTCTTC
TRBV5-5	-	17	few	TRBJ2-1	CASRSGGVPGAKDEQFF	TGTGCCAGCAGATCCGGAGGTGTGCCGGGGGCGAAAGATGAGCAGTTCTTC
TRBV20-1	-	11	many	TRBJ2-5	CSAPRTETQYF	TGCAGTGCCCCGAGGACAGAGACCCAGTACTTC
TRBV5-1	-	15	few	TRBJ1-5	CASSLDSIANQPQHF	TGCGCCAGCAGCTTGGACAGTATAGCAAATCAGCCCCAGCATTTT
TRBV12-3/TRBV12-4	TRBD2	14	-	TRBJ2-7	CASSMRLAAHEQYF	TGTGCCAGCAGTATGAGACTAGCTGCCCACGAGCAGTACTTC
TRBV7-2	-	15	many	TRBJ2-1	CASSFGPTLGNEQFF	TGTGCCAGCAGCTTTGGACCAACGCTAGGGAATGAGCAGTTCTTC
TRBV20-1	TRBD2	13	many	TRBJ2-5	CSARVLAGKTQYF	TGCAGTGCTAGAGTGCTAGCGGGAAAGACCCAGTACTTC
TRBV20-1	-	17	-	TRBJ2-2	CSARDFRGQPNTGELFF	TGCAGTGCTAGAGATTTTCGAGGCCAACCGAACACCGGGGAGCTGTTTTTT
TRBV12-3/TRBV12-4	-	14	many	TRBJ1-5	CASTGGAPNQPQHF	TGTGCTAGCACCGGGGGGGCGCCCAATCAGCCCCAGCATTTT
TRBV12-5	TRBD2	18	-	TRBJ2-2	CASGLVLGLADNTGELFF	TGTGCTAGTGGTTTGGTCCTTGGACTAGCAGACAACACCGGGGAGCTGTTTTTT
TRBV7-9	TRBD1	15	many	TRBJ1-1	CASMGQGAGNTEAFF	TGTGCCAGCATGGGGCAGGGGGCCGGGAACACTGAAGCTTTCTTT
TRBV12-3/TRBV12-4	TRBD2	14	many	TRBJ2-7	CASSPSGRASEQYF	TGTGCCAGCAGCCCCAGCGGGAGGGCCTCCGAGCAGTACTTC
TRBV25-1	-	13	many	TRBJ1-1	CASSESGNTEAFF	TGTGCCAGCAGTGAATCAGGGAACACTGAAGCTTTCTTT
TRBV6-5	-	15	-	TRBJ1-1	CASSYLAPPNTEAFF	TGTGCCAGCAGTTACTTGGCACCGCCGAACACTGAAGCTTTCTTT
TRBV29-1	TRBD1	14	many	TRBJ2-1	CSVEGQGHYNEQFF	TGCAGCGTAGAAGGACAGGGCCACTACAATGAGCAGTTCTTC
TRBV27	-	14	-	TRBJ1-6	CASSLEQGSSPLHF	TGTGCCAGCAGTTTAGAACAGGGATCCTCACCCCTCCACTTT
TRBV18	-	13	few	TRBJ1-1	CASSPRSAGEAFF	TGTGCCAGCTCACCACGATCGGCAGGGGAAGCTTTCTTT
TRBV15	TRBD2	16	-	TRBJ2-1	CATSSDTGLEWVEQFF	TGTGCCACCAGCAGCGATACGGGACTAGAGTGGGTGGAGCAGTTCTTC
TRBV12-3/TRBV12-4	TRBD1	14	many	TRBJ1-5	CASRGDRSNQPQHF	TGTGCCAGCAGGGGGGACAGGAGCAATCAGCCCCAGCATTTT
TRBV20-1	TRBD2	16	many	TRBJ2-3	CSARDRRLAGTDTQYF	TGCAGTGCTAGAGATCGTAGGTTAGCGGGAACGGATACGCAGTATTTT
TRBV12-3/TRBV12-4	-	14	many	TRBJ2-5	CASSSQGTEETQYF	TGTGCCAGCAGTTCCCAGGGTACCGAAGAGACCCAGTACTTC
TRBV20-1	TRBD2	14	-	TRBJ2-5	CSARGTSGRETQYF	TGCAGTGCTAGGGGGACTAGCGGGAGGGAGACCCAGTACTTC